One sample yielded the 11 T cell receptor beta chains listed below, sequenced in a study of a mutant IDH1 vaccine in newly diagnosed glioma. The repertoire was sequenced with immunoSEQ multiplex PCR; TCRdb's copy has only in-frame clones and lacks some. The repertoire holds about 41,000 clones, with 85% to 90% as singletons. These receptors have no known antigen. Sample time point: week 35, safety follow-up. Mutant IDH1 20-mer peptide, at 300 ug, made up each vaccine dose, with topical imiquimod. The sequencing here drew on PBMCs, taken from a glioma patient whose treatment included an IDH1 peptide vaccine. The receptors come from a man aged 40-49 years with glioma.

V usage is TRBV9 and J usage is TRBJ2-7; D uncertain. The CDR3 length is 14 residues. Germline-derived CDR1 and CDR2 are SGDLS and YYNGEE. V was trimmed by 0 bases and J by 6 bases, leaving 13 bases between them. In DNA form, the CDR3 reads TGTGCCAGCAGCGTAGGGAGCCAGTCAGGCGAGCAGTACTTC. Residues: CASSVGSQSGEQYF.

This chain links TRBV20-1 with TRBJ1-2, with TRBD1 matching 9 bases. With V trimmed by 7 bases and J by 4 bases, 1 base remained unmatched. Germline values: CDR1 DFQATT, CDR2 SNEGSKA (reference sequence). This CDR3 is 11 amino acids long. CDR3 protein: CSVTGGYGYTF. The CDR3 DNA sequence: TGCAGTGTGACAGGGGGCTATGGCTACACCTTC.

The chain has TRBV27 and TRBJ2-2, with D possibly TRBD1 on 6 matching bases. Trimming took off 7 bases at V and 4 bases at J, with 19 bases between the two ends. The CDR3 runs to 16 residues. Looked up from germline, CDR1 is MNHEY and CDR2 is SMNVEV (reference sequence). CDR3 sequence (DNA): TGTGCCAGCAACCAACAAAGGACAGTAAGCACCGGGGAGCTGTTTTTT. Translation: CASNQQRTVSTGELFF.

This clone was found a few times. The chain carries TRBV19 and TRBJ1-5; D gene uncertain. V shed 0 bases and J shed 0 bases, with 9 bases lying between them. The CDR3 covers 16 residues. Germline CDR1 LNHDA, CDR2 SQIVND (reference sequence). The CDR3 reads CASSIDGGYSNQPQHF. As DNA, the CDR3 is TGTGCCAGTAGTATAGATGGCGGTTATAGCAATCAGCCCCAGCATTTT.

The V gene is TRBV7-8, the J gene TRBJ1-2; D unresolved. Germline CDR1 SGHVS, CDR2 FQNEAQ. Trimming stripped 1 base from V and 4 bases from J, with 13 bases between. This CDR3 has 15 amino acids. For the CDR3, the DNA is TGTGCCAGCAGCTTAGAAGGAGGATGGAGCTATGGCTACACCTTC. This translates into CASSLEGGWSYGYTF.

This chain uses TRBV6-1 with TRBJ2-6; 7 bases line up with TRBD2. CDR1 MNHNS and CDR2 SASEGT come from the germline V gene. After removal of 9 bases from V and 1 base from J, the junction contained 3 bases not matched to a gene. The CDR3 totals 14 residues. CDR3 coding DNA: TGTGCCAGTAGCGGGTTATCTGGGGCCAACGTCCTGACTTTC. Translated: CASSGLSGANVLTF.

The gene calls are TRBV19 and TRBJ1-2; D might be TRBD1 (6 bases). Germline lookup yields CDR1 LNHDA and CDR2 SQIVND (reference sequence). CDR3 size: 14 residues. V was shortened by 4 bases and J by 0 bases, with 9 bases between the two germline ends. For the CDR3, the DNA is TGTGCCAGTAGTACGCGGACAGCTAACTATGGCTACACCTTC. Protein: CASSTRTANYGYTF.

The chain employs TRBV19 and TRBJ2-2; the match to TRBD1 covers 8 bases. Germline V gene lookup returns CDR1 LNHDA and CDR2 SQIVND (reference sequence). The CDR3 length is 16 residues. V shed 1 base and J 2 bases; nucleotides not matched to a gene: 3. The DNA for the CDR3 is TGTGCCAGTAGTATAGGGGCAGGGGGCAACACCGGGGAGCTGTTTTTT. Translating it yields CASSIGAGGNTGELFF.

The V and J genes are TRBV7-2 and TRBJ1-6; TRBD1 is a possible D gene (6 bases). Trimming left V 8 bases short and J 7 bases short, with 12 bases between. CDR3 length: 13 amino acids. CDR1 is SGHTA, CDR2 FQGNSA, per germline. CDR3 amino acids: CASEGEGNSPLHF. Written as DNA, the CDR3 is TGTGCCAGCGAGGGGGAAGGGAATTCACCCCTCCACTTT.

The J gene is TRBJ2-1, the V gene TRBV11-2; 7 bases map to TRBD2. The trim removed 2 bases at V and 4 bases at J, leaving 5 bases unmatched. Germline CDR1 and CDR2: SGHAT and FQNNGV. This CDR3 has 15 residues. The CDR3 DNA reads as TGTGCCAGCAGCTTACAGCGGGAACTATACAATGAGCAGTTCTTC. Protein product: CASSLQRELYNEQFF.

The rearrangement joins TRBV30 to TRBJ1-2; maybe TRBD1 (6 bases). Germline-derived CDR1 and CDR2 are GTSNPN and SVGIG (reference sequence). The V end lost 0 bases, the J end lost 6 bases, and 11 bases lay between the germline ends. This CDR3 region has 13 residues. The CDR3 spells CAWSVMGTNGYTF. CDR3 nucleotides: TGTGCCTGGAGTGTAATGGGGACAAATGGCTACACCTTC.